Following are 13 T cell receptor beta chains from one sample sequenced in a study of OX40 agonist ivuxolimab in advanced cancers. Here immunoSEQ multiplex PCR was the method, and the copy in TCRdb shows in-frame clones only, minus some. The sample consists of under 50,000 clones, about 80% of them appearing once. The material sequenced was CD4+ or CD8+ T cells sorted from blood, taken in a trial of the OX40 agonist ivuxolimab. All receptors derive from an adult with an advanced solid tumor such as melanoma, head and neck, liver or kidney cancer.

The rearrangement joins TRBV30 to TRBJ2-7, with 7 bases matching TRBD2. The CDR3 is 13 amino acids. V shed 2 bases and J 10 bases; nucleotides not matched to a gene: 11. Germline values: CDR1 GTSNPN, CDR2 SVGIG (reference sequence). The CDR3 nucleotides are TGTGCCTGGAGTTGGGGGACTACGAGTGAACAGTACTTC. Translated: CAWSWGTTSEQYF.

The chain has TRBV19 and TRBJ1-1, with D maybe TRBD1 (5 bases). CDR1 is LNHDA, CDR2 SQIVND, per germline (reference sequence). This CDR3 is 12 amino acids long. The V end was cut by 6 bases, the J end by 4 bases, with 9 bases between. The CDR3, as DNA: TGTGCCAGTAGATCGGGGGGCACTGAAGCTTTCTTT. Its protein product is CASRSGGTEAFF.

The CDR3 region is CSVAEGPYSNQPQHF. The CDR3 bases are TGCAGCGTCGCCGAGGGACCTTATAGCAATCAGCCCCAGCATTTT. This chain links TRBV29-1 with TRBJ1-5, with D tentatively TRBD1 (5 bases). From germline, CDR1 is SQVTM and CDR2 ANQGSEA. This CDR3 spans 15 amino acids. V dropped 6 bases and J dropped 0 bases, with 15 bases sitting between them.

The chain is built from TRBV7-8 and TRBJ2-1, with D uncertain. Germline lookup yields CDR1 SGHVS and CDR2 FQNEAQ. Trimming shortened V by 2 bases and J by 7 bases, and 9 bases separated the two germline ends. The CDR3 has 13 residues. The CDR3 spells CASSLNLDNEQFF. The CDR3 DNA follows: TGTGCCAGCAGCTTAAATCTTGATAATGAGCAGTTCTTC.

The rearrangement joins TRBV23-1 to TRBJ2-7; the match to TRBD2 covers 8 bases. TRBV23-1 is flagged as an ORF with uncertain function. The CDR3 contains 13 residues. V lost 7 bases to trimming and J lost 2 bases; unmatched junction nucleotides: 4. DNA for the CDR3: TGCGCCAGCACCCGGGGGGGGGCCTACGAGCAGTACTTC. Protein product: CASTRGGAYEQYF.

The chain combines TRBV5-1 with TRBJ2-2, with 8 bases aligning to TRBD2. The CDR3 covers 19 residues. The V gene end was trimmed by 3 bases and the J gene end by 4 bases; junction bases not matched to a gene: 17. Germline CDR1 and CDR2: SGHRS and YFSETQ. For the CDR3, the DNA is TGCGCCAGCAGCTGGACCTCGACTAGCGTGTTCGATGGCACCGGGGAGCTGTTTTTT. Translated, it gives CASSWTSTSVFDGTGELFF.

V gene TRBV6-1 combines with J gene TRBJ1-3; D is undetermined. The V end was cut by 8 bases, the J end by 0 bases, with 8 bases between. This CDR3 spans 13 amino acids. The germline gives CDR1 MNHNS, CDR2 SASEGT. In nucleotides, the CDR3 is TGTGCCAGCTGGGAGGACTCTGGAAACACCATATATTTT. Its translation is CASWEDSGNTIYF.

This clone appeared a few times. The gene calls are TRBV6-5 and TRBJ1-3; D is ambiguous. The V and J ends lost 7 bases and 4 bases respectively, with 14 bases between them. CDR3 length equals 14 residues. Looked up from germline, CDR1 is MNHEY and CDR2 is SVGAGI. CDR3 bases: TGTGCCAGCACCCCAATCTTACGAGGAAACACCATATATTTT. Its protein is CASTPILRGNTIYF.

The chain is built from TRBV7-7 and TRBJ2-1; D call uncertain. Trimming stripped 1 base from V and 5 bases from J, with 6 bases between. This CDR3 is 13 amino acids long. Germline CDR1 is SSHAT and CDR2 is FNYEAQ (reference sequence). CDR3 in amino acids: CASSLGNNNEQFF. The CDR3, as DNA: TGTGCCAGCAGCTTAGGTAACAACAATGAGCAGTTCTTC.

The sample holds one count of this clone. The V and J genes are TRBV9 and TRBJ2-3, with TRBD2 matching over 11 bases. V shed 4 bases, J shed 2 bases, and the junction held 6 bases outside the gene matches. Germline CDR1 is SGDLS and CDR2 is YYNGEE. The CDR3 loop spans 16 amino acids. The CDR3 DNA is TGTGCCAGCAGCATCGGACTAGCGGGCCTCACAGATACGCAGTATTTT. Translation: CASSIGLAGLTDTQYF.

This clone was found once. The chain employs TRBV7-2 and TRBJ1-5; possibly TRBD1 for D (5 bases). V lost 1 base and J 5 bases, leaving 9 bases between the germline ends. CDR3 length equals 14 residues. CDR1 and CDR2 (germline): SGHTA, FQGNSA. The CDR3 loop is CASSLVRGDQPQHF. The CDR3 DNA reads TGTGCCAGCAGCTTAGTGAGGGGAGATCAGCCCCAGCATTTT.

The V and J genes are TRBV11-2 and TRBJ2-7; 7 bases are a match to TRBD1. With V trimmed by 2 bases and J by 0 bases, 4 bases remained unmatched. From germline, CDR1 is SGHAT and CDR2 FQNNGV. The CDR3 is 15 amino acids. This CDR3 reads CASSLIRDSSYEQYF. The CDR3 region has the DNA TGTGCCAGCAGCTTAATCCGGGACAGCTCCTACGAGCAGTACTTC.

The rearrangement links TRBV7-9 to TRBJ1-1, with D unresolved. Germline V gene lookup returns CDR1 SEHNR and CDR2 FQNEAQ (reference sequence). The CDR3 runs 14 residues. V lost 5 bases and J lost 5, with 15 bases in between. The CDR3 here is CASSPGRSRTEAFF. The CDR3 nucleotides read TGTGCCAGCAGCCCGGGCCGCAGCCGGACTGAAGCTTTCTTT.